The clone carrying this T cell receptor beta chain was counted many times. The target antigen is unknown. The data are from a study of molecular identifiers for immune sequencing clone quantification. In the study overall: Replicate RNA from around 20,000 or 100,000 naive CD8 T cells formed five aliquots; four were sequenced. The study, taken as a whole, reports: Detecting spiked Jurkat TCR RNA from one cell among one million naive cells was reportedly possible.

Generation of bulk TCR libraries relied on previously described methods and listed TCR primers. TCRdb independently ran MiXCR on the PCR reads; one entry per CDR3 protein. The sample lists just over 35,000 distinct CDR3 sequences, about 18% occurring once. The germline V gene encodes CDR1 MNHEY and CDR2 SVGEGT. The CDR3 length is 13 residues. With 5 bases removed from V and 7 bases from J, the gap between germline ends came to 15 bases. Naive CD8 T cells underwent sorting with the CD8+CD4-CCR7+CD45RA+ definition. The V call is TRBV6-2 or TRBV6-3, the J call TRBJ2-7; D is ambiguous. The clonotype comes from a human donor in good health. Some libraries in this study had Jurkat cell RNA spiked in. The material sequenced was naive CD8+ T cells from blood, with Jurkat cell RNA spiked in. Subset of the sample: FACS-sorted CD8+CD4-CCR7+CD45RA+ naive T cells. CDR3 in DNA: TGTGCCAGCAGTCCCTCCATGGATGGGGAGCAGTACTTC. Encoded protein: CASSPSMDGEQYF.